This TCR beta chain was recorded in a study of shared clonotypes between healthy human individuals. V shed 0 bases and J 1 base; nucleotides not matched to a gene: 3. CDR1 LNHDA and CDR2 SQIVND come from the germline V gene (reference sequence). The CDR3 spans 15 residues. The table came from immunoSEQ multiplex PCR; TCRdb's copy has only in-frame clones and leaves some out. The data hold about 2.3 million clones, with 85% to 95% observed a single time. The origin of this receptor is a man between 18 and 35 years old in good health. Some clones in this sample may be carry-over from other donors' samples. Source material: naive CD4+ T cells from PBMCs. Subset: CD45RA+ positively selected. The chain couples TRBV19 to TRBJ2-7, with TRBD1 matching 7 bases. The CDR3 reads CASSIERGLSYEQYF. In nucleotides, the CDR3 is TGTGCCAGTAGTATAGAAAGGGGGCTTTCCTACGAGCAGTACTTC.